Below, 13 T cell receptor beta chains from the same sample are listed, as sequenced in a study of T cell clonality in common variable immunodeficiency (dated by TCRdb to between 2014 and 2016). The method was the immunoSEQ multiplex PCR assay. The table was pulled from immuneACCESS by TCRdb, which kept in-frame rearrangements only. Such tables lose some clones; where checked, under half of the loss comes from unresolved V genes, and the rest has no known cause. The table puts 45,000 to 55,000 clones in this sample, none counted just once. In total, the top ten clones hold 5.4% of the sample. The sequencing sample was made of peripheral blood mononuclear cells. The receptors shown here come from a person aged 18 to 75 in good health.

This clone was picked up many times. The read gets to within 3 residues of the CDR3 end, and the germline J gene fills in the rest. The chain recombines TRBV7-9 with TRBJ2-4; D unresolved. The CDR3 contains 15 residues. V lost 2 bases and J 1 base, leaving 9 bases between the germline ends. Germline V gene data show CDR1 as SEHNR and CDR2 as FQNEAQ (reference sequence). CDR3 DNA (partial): TGTGCCAGCAGCTTAATGGAAGGGGCCAAAAACATT. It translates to CASSLMEGAKNI. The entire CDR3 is CASSLMEGAKNIQYF.

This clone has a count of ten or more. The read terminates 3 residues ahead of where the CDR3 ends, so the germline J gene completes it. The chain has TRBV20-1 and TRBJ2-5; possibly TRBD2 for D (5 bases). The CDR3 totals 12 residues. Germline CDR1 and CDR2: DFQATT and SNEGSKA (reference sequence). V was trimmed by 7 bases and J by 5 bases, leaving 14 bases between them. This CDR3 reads CSVTRGVETQYF. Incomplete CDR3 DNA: TGCAGTGTAACCCGGGGAGTGGAGACC.

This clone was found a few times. The sequenced CDR3 bases are TGTGCCAGCTCCCCTATACCTCAGGGCAACTCTGGAAACACC. Its protein product is CASSPIPQGNSGNT. The CDR3, in full, reads CASSPIPQGNSGNTIYF. The chain carries TRBV18 and TRBJ1-3; D is possibly TRBD1 (5 bases). Read data end 3 residues before the CDR3 end; the end is taken from the germline J gene. V was cut by 6 bases and J by 0 bases, with 18 bases left in between. The CDR3 covers 17 residues. From germline, CDR1 is KGHSH and CDR2 LQKENI.

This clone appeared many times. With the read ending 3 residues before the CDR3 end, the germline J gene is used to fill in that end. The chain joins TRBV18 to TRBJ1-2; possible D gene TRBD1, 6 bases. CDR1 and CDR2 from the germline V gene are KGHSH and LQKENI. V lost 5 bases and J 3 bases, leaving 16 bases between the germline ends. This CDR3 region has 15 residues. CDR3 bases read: TGTGCCAGCTCAACACAGGGCGCGGGTCACTATGGC. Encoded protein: CASSTQGAGHYG. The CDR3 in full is CASSTQGAGHYGYTF. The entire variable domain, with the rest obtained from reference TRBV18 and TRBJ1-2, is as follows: NAGVMQNPRHLVRRRGQEARLRCSPMKGHSHVYWYRQLPEEGLKFMVYLQKENIIDESGMPKERFSAEFPKEGPSILRIQQVVRGDSAAYFCASSTQGAGHYGYTFGSGTRLTVV.

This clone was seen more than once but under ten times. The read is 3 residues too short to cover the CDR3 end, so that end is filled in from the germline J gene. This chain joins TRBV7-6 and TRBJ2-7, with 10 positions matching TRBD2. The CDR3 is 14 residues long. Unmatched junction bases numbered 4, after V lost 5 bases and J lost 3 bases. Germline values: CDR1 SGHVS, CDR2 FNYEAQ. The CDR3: CASSQGLADYEQYF. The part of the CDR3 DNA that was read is TGTGCCAGCAGCCAAGGACTAGCGGACTACGAG.

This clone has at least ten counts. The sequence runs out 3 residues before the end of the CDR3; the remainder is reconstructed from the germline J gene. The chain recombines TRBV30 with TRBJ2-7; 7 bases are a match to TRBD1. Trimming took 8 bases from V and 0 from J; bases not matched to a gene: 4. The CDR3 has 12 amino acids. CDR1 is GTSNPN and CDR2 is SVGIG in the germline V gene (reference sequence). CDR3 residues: CAGTESSYEQYF. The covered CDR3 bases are TGTGCCGGGACAGAAAGCTCCTACGAG. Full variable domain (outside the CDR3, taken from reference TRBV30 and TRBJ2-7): SQTIHQWPATLVQPVGSPLSLECTVEGTSNPNLYWYRQAAGRGLQLLFYSVGIGQISSEVPQNLSASRPQDRQFILSSKKLLLSDSGFYLCAGTESSYEQYFGPGTRLTVT.

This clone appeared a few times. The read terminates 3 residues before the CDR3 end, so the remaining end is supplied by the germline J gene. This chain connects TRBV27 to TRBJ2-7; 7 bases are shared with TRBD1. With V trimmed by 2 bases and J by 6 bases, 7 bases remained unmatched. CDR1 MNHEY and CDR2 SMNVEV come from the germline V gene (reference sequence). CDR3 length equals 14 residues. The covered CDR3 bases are TGTGCCAGCAGTTTACGGGCAGGGGGTTCCGAG. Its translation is CASSLRAGGSE. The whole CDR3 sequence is CASSLRAGGSEQYF.

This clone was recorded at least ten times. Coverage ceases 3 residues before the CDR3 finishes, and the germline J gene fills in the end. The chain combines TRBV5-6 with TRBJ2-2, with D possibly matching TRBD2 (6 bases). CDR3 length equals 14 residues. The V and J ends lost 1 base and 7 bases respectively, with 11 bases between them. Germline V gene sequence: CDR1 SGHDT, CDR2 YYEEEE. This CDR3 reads CASSLLGGVGELFF. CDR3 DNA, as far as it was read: TGTGCCAGCAGCTTGTTAGGAGGGGTCGGGGAG.

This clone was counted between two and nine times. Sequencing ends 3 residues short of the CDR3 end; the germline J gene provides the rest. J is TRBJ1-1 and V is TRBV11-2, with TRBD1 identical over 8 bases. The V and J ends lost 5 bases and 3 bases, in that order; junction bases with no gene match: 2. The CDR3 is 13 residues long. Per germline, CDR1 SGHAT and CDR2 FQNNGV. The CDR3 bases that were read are TGTGCCAGCAGCCTGGACAGGGACACTGAA. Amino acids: CASSLDRDTE. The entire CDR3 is CASSLDRDTEAFF.

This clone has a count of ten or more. CDR3 bases read: TGTGCCAGCAGTGGTAGGACAGGGCAAGAGACC. Its protein is CASSGRTGQET. The whole CDR3 protein is CASSGRTGQETQYF. The V call is TRBV2, the J call TRBJ2-5; 8 nucleotides align to TRBD1. The read comes to an end 3 residues before the CDR3 does, leaving the germline J gene to fill in the end. From germline, CDR1 is SNHLY and CDR2 FYNNEI. Trimming took 4 bases from V and 2 from J; bases not matched to a gene: 3. The CDR3 sequence is 14 residues long.

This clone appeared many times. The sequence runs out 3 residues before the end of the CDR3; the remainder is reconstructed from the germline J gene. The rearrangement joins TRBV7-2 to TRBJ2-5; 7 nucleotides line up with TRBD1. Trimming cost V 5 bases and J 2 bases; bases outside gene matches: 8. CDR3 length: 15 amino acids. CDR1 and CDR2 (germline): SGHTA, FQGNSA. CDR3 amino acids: CASSPGQIEQETQYF. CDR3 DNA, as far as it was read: TGTGCCAGCAGCCCGGGACAGATAGAACAAGAGACC.

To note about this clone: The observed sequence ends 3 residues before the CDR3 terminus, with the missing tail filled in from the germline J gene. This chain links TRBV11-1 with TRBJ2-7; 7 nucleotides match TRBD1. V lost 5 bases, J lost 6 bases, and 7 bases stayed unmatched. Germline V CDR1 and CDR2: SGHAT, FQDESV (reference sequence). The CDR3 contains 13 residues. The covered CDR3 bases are TGTGCCAGCAGCGACAGGGTACTGTCCGAG. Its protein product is CASSDRVLSE. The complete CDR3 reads CASSDRVLSEQYF.

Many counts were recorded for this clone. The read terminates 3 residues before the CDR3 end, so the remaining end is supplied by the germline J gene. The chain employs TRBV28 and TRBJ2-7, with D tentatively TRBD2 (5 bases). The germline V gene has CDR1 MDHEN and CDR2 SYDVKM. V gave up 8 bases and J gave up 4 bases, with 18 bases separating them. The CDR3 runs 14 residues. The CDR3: CASRGTGDTYEQYF. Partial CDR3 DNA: TGTGCCAGCCGGGGAACTGGGGATACATACGAG.